The source of this T cell receptor beta chain is a study of blood T cells in healthy people across ages. Germline V CDR1 and CDR2: SEHNR, FQNEAQ (reference sequence). This CDR3 has 13 residues. V was trimmed by 7 bases and J by 9 bases, leaving 18 bases between them. Through a sample-barcoded 5' primer and a J-beta primer mix, a second PCR was run for roughly 6 to 11 cycles. Template switching added a 12-random-nucleotide identifier to every cDNA molecule. TCRdb redid the calling of the 5' RACE reads with MiXCR, one entry per CDR3 protein. The sample records about 800,000 distinct CDR3 sequences, approximately 25% being singletons. These data were likewise used in another study, on T cells of mothers and their children. That publication notes: Three healthy Caucasian mothers and their six children were the donors. It was related mother-child pairs that showed slightly higher overlap than unrelated pairs, without reaching significance. The authors detected no persistent microchimeric T cell clones.

Sequencing was performed on blood. The origin of this receptor is a boy aged 10-17 years in good health. The V call is TRBV7-9, the J call TRBJ1-1, with D possibly matching TRBD1 (5 bases). This CDR3 is CASKNPGQAQAFF. The CDR3 DNA follows: TGTGCCAGCAAAAACCCGGGGCAGGCCCAAGCTTTCTTT.